A single T cell receptor (beta chain) is shown here with its context. No antigen is known for it. No base qualities exist here, and no much larger clone lies one base off it. Total RNA and DNA were co-extracted without cell sorting from about 19-30 mg of bulk tissue using the AllPrep DNA/RNA mini kit. Surgical resection was performed in China between 2015 and 2016 on about five patients with histopathologically diagnosed primary liver carcinoma. At the time of sampling, the patients had chronic HBV infection and had not received any treatment. Each fresh piece of tumor and adjacent tissue was cut in two, with one half stored in RNAlater at -80 degrees C and the other half sent for histology. This sample is drawn from a study of tumor-infiltrating lymphocytes in primary liver carcinoma (dated by TCRdb to the late 2010s). Concerning the study at large: Of the five patients, three men and two women aged 30 to 69 years, four had hepatocellular carcinoma and one had combined HCC and intrahepatic cholangiocarcinoma. The tumors of the five patients were staged as T1-T3 N0M0, with maximum diameters ranging from roughly 4 to 10 cm. Roughly 3.5 to 8 million productive TCRbeta reads were obtained per sample, and no significant difference in read depth was found between tissue types. Across five regions of each liver tumor, along with adjacent normal tissue and blood, the study brought together TCRbeta repertoire sequencing, expression microarrays and whole-exome sequencing. A total of 35 or so specimens from 5 patients went through TCRbeta repertoire sequencing, namely 25 tumor regions, 5 adjacent noncancerous liver tissues and 5 peripheral blood samples. Reproducibility between technical replicate repertoires was high, with correlation coefficients above 0.95 and mean shared-clone rates approximately 0.91.

A constant-region primer and ProtoScript II reverse transcriptase were used to reverse-transcribe TCRbeta-specific cDNA from roughly 480 ng total RNA. TCRbeta libraries were built with three nested multiplex PCR rounds, a slightly modified ARM-PCR procedure. Each of the first two PCR rounds ran for about 11 cycles using multiplex TRBV1-TRBV30 forward primers together with a Cbeta reverse primer. A final 25-cycle PCR with Deep VentR polymerase added sample barcodes and Illumina adapters. Amplicons of 200-500 bp were gel-purified with a QIAquick gel extraction kit before sequencing. TCRbeta amplicons were sequenced on an Illumina HiSeq 2500 with 250-bp paired-end reads. The published analysis was carried out like this. Reads were quality-trimmed with Trimmomatic v0.33, and paired reads were merged with FLASH v1.2.11 to recover full CDR3 sequences. V, D and J germline segments were assigned to the rearranged TCRbeta sequences by MiGEC v1.2.1b. Clonotype statistics and Shannon-Wiener diversity indices were calculated with VDJtools v1.0.0. Except for diversity analysis, only the 250 most abundant clonotypes of each sample were used in subsequent analyses to reduce sampling bias. Using fastp at Q25 and MiXCR, TCRdb reprocessed the public reads and kept productive beta chains. Rows with a matching CDR3 protein are joined into one entry that keeps the most common DNA and genes. The V and J calls shown here were made by TCRdb, not taken from the authors' results. This sample comprises fewer than 80,000 distinct CDR3 sequences, about 75% of them detected only once. The top ten clonotypes cover about 28% of the sample.

The CDR3 spans 16 residues, from the cysteine through the phenylalanine. The entry retains the CDR3 DNA only, 48 bases that are in frame from base 1. The trim is 6 bases for V and 2 bases for J, with a gap of 21 bases between the germline ends. The CDR1 and CDR2 encoded by the germline V gene are SQVTM and ANQGSEA. General findings and caveats noted by the study authors: Only the TCR beta chain was sequenced, which likely underestimates true repertoire diversity because unpaired alpha chains were not captured. The top 250 clones made up a significantly larger repertoire fraction in tumors than in blood (p = 0.039). Bulk unsorted samples precluded comparing CD4+ and CD8+ T cell repertoires. Repertoire overlap was higher between tumor regions (mean about 36%) than tumor-adjacent (roughly 17%) or tumor-blood (approximately 14%) pairs, consistent with antigen-driven expansion. With just a handful of patients in the study, the authors point out that the findings should be validated in a larger study.

The V and J genes are TRBV29-1 and TRBJ2-3; no confident D gene assignment can be made. Input material: tumor-adjacent normal liver tissue. This clonotype was obtained from a man in his forties with primary liver carcinoma and hepatitis B virus infection. The CDR3 has the sequence CSVDSTWATFTDTQYF. The nucleotides read TGCAGCGTCGACTCGACATGGGCGACATTCACAGATACGCAGTATTTT.